The 18 T cell receptor beta chains below were found in one sample sequenced in a study of T-cell memory formation after mild COVID-19. One entry per CDR3 protein, called by TCRdb with MiXCR from the 5' RACE reads. The data hold about 390,000 distinct CDR3 sequences, with over 20% observed a single time. The sequencing input was PBMCs or a T cell subset sorted from them (not recorded which). The source is an adult woman who had mild COVID-19 (a few samples of this study predate the infection). Cell type and time point are not known.

V usage is TRBV29-1 and J usage is TRBJ2-5; tentative D call: TRBD2 (5 bases). The germline V and J ends were trimmed by 4 bases and 5 bases, with 14 bases remaining between them. The CDR3 totals 13 residues. Germline CDR1 reads SQVTM; CDR2 reads ANQGSEA. The CDR3, as DNA: TGCAGCGTTGGGGTCGGGGATACTGAGACCCAGTACTTC. It yields the protein CSVGVGDTETQYF.

The sample holds a few counts of this clonotype. The chain joins TRBV12-3 or TRBV12-4 to TRBJ2-3; 7 bases are a match to TRBD1. The CDR3 length is 15 residues. V lost 5 bases to trimming and J lost 1 base; unmatched junction nucleotides: 6. This CDR3 reads CASSPGTARTDTQYF. Written as DNA, the CDR3 is TGTGCCAGCAGTCCCGGGACAGCCCGCACAGATACGCAGTATTTT.

The chain joins TRBV30 to TRBJ1-6; TRBD1 matches at 7 bases. After removal of 4 bases from V and 8 bases from J, the junction contained 5 bases not matched to a gene. Per germline, CDR1 GTSNPN and CDR2 SVGIG (reference sequence). The CDR3 runs to 13 residues. CDR3 bases: TGTGCCTGGACCCGGGACAGCGATTCACCCCTCCACTTT. Translating it yields CAWTRDSDSPLHF.

This clonotype has a handful of counts. This chain uses TRBV5-1 with TRBJ1-2; D remains unclear. CDR3 length: 15 amino acids. The V end was cut by 0 bases, the J end by 2 bases, with 11 bases between. Germline CDR1 is SGHRS and CDR2 is YFSETQ. The CDR3 DNA reads TGCGCCAGCAGCTTGGACCCGGGAGTGAACTATGGCTACACCTTC. It yields the protein CASSLDPGVNYGYTF.

This clonotype was counted between two and nine times. V usage is TRBV5-1 and J usage is TRBJ2-5; D is tentatively TRBD1 or TRBD2 (5 bases each). CDR3 length: 15 amino acids. The germline CDR1 and CDR2 sequences are SGHRS and YFSETQ. The germline V and J ends were trimmed by 4 bases and 4 bases, with 17 bases remaining between them. The CDR3 reads CASSQAGTGGETQYF. The CDR3 coding sequence is TGCGCCAGCAGCCAGGCTGGGACCGGCGGAGAGACCCAGTACTTC.

The chain carries TRBV11-1 and TRBJ2-2; TRBD2 aligns across 7 bases. Germline values: CDR1 SGHAT, CDR2 FQDESV (reference sequence). Unmatched junction bases numbered 8, after V lost 1 base and J lost 6 bases. This CDR3 comprises 16 residues. The CDR3 DNA reads TGTGCCAGCAGCTTAGGCGGACTAGATATGGCCGGGGAGCTGTTTTTT. This translates into CASSLGGLDMAGELFF.

This clonotype has only a few counts. This sequence joins TRBV7-2 and TRBJ2-7; D is uncertain. Germline V gene lookup returns CDR1 SGHTA and CDR2 FQGNSA. V was trimmed by 2 bases and J by 2 bases, leaving 10 bases between them. The CDR3 loop spans 14 amino acids. Here the CDR3 DNA reads TGTGCCAGCAGCTTATCGGACCCACCCTACGAGCAGTACTTC. Amino acids: CASSLSDPPYEQYF.

The chain is built from TRBV5-1 and TRBJ2-1, with D perhaps matching TRBD2 (6 bases). V lost 7 bases and J 7 bases, leaving 9 bases between the germline ends. The CDR3 sequence is 11 residues long. CDR1 and CDR2 (germline): SGHRS, YFSETQ. The DNA for the CDR3 is TGCGCCAGCGATGGGGGGAATGAGCAGTTCTTC. This translates into CASDGGNEQFF.

The rearrangement links TRBV24-1 to TRBJ2-3; D may be TRBD1 (6 bases). Per germline, CDR1 KGHDR and CDR2 SFDVKD. Deletions cut 7 bases from V and 2 bases from J, with 9 bases between. The CDR3 runs to 13 residues. CDR3 in amino acids: CATRGQYTDTQYF. CDR3 nucleotides: TGTGCCACCAGGGGACAATACACAGATACGCAGTATTTT.

This clonotype has only a few counts. This chain joins TRBV7-3 and TRBJ2-2; 8 bases are shared with TRBD1. Trimming removed 4 bases from V and 5 bases from J; junction bases left unmatched: 3. Germline-derived CDR1 and CDR2 are SGHTA and FQGTGA. This CDR3 has 14 residues. The CDR3 nucleotides are TGTGCCAGCAGCTCAAGACAGGGGACCGGGGAGCTGTTTTTT. Protein: CASSSRQGTGELFF.

This clonotype has only a few counts. The chain links TRBV30 to TRBJ1-6; D not certain. V lost 3 bases and J lost 6, with 9 bases in between. CDR1 and CDR2 (germline): GTSNPN, SVGIG (reference sequence). This CDR3 has 13 amino acids. The CDR3 region is CAWRVIPNSPLHF. In DNA, the CDR3 is TGTGCCTGGAGGGTGATCCCTAATTCACCCCTCCACTTT.

The chain combines TRBV20-1 with TRBJ2-3, with unresolved D. Germline assignment: CDR1 DFQATT and CDR2 SNEGSKA (reference sequence). V was pared by 0 bases and J by 6 bases, with 10 bases between. The CDR3 has 13 amino acids. This CDR3 is CSARDGGRDTQYF. The CDR3 DNA follows: TGCAGTGCTAGAGACGGCGGTAGGGATACGCAGTATTTT.

The table lists this clonotype with a few counts. The gene calls are TRBV29-1 and TRBJ2-7; 10 bases are a match to TRBD1. This CDR3 is built from 15 residues. CDR1 and CDR2 from the germline V gene are SQVTM and ANQGSEA. Unmatched junction bases numbered 4, after V lost 0 bases and J lost 2 bases. CDR3 nucleotide sequence: TGCAGCGTTGAAGAATGGGGGACAGGGGCCTACGAGCAGTACTTC. Translated: CSVEEWGTGAYEQYF.

V and J are TRBV7-9 and TRBJ1-1; TRBD1 aligns across 10 bases. This CDR3 has 13 amino acids. The ends lost 5 bases at V and 5 bases at J; junction bases unmatched: 2. CDR1 SEHNR and CDR2 FQNEAQ come from the germline V gene (reference sequence). CDR3 nucleotide sequence: TGTGCCAGCAGCGACAGGGGGCAAACTGAAGCTTTCTTT. Translating it yields CASSDRGQTEAFF.

This clonotype was counted between two and nine times. Here the CDR3 DNA reads TGTGCCAGCAGTTACAGAACTTCGAACACTGAAGCTTTCTTT. Its protein is CASSYRTSNTEAFF. V usage is TRBV6-5 and J usage is TRBJ1-1; D is uncertain. With 2 bases removed from V and 1 base from J, the gap between germline ends came to 8 bases. The germline V gene encodes CDR1 MNHEY and CDR2 SVGAGI. This CDR3 contains 14 residues.

The J gene is TRBJ2-1, the V gene TRBV29-1, with 7 positions matching TRBD1. This CDR3 spans 15 amino acids. The V gene's germline CDR1 is SQVTM and CDR2 ANQGSEA. After removal of 3 bases from V and 5 bases from J, the junction contained 10 bases not matched to a gene. CDR3 DNA sequence: TGCAGCGTTGAGGGGGCAGGGGGTTCGGACAATGAGCAGTTCTTC. Protein: CSVEGAGGSDNEQFF.

The J gene is TRBJ2-7, the V gene TRBV18; 7 bases are a match to TRBD1. The CDR3 sequence is 12 residues long. After removal of 6 bases from V and 6 bases from J, the junction contained 5 bases not matched to a gene. Germline CDR1 KGHSH, CDR2 LQKENI. CDR3 in amino acids: CASSSDRAEQYF. In DNA, the CDR3 is TGTGCCAGCTCGTCTGACAGGGCCGAGCAGTACTTC.

The gene calls are TRBV9 and TRBJ2-1, with a weak D call TRBD1 (5 bases). CDR3 length equals 13 residues. The V gene lost 3 bases and the J gene lost 9 bases, with 13 bases spanning the gap. Germline values: CDR1 SGDLS, CDR2 YYNGEE. The CDR3 region has the DNA TGTGCCAGCAGCGCGACAGTGGGCGGTGAGCAGTTCTTC. Translating gives CASSATVGGEQFF.